The rows below give T cell receptor beta chains drawn from one sample of a study of CD8 T cells in ankylosing spondylitis. MiXCR was run by TCRdb on the 5' RACE reads, yielding one entry per CDR3 protein. The sample shows some 700,000 distinct CDR3 sequences, around a fifth of them seen only once. The sample taken for sequencing was blood, either unsorted or a sorted T cell fraction (not recorded which). The receptors were sampled from a male donor with ankylosing spondylitis. Each CDR3 is given with its conserved first and last residue. The D gene is left open where the match is weak. Clone size is shown for a subset of rows, as once, few, many or a class of expanded clone.

cdr3_nt | cdr3_aa | v_call | cdr3_length | d_call | j_call | clone_size
TGTGCCAGCATCTTACTCGCAGGGGCTGATGAAGCTTTCTTT | CASILLAGADEAFF | TRBV28 | 14 | . | TRBJ1-1 | .
TGCAGCGTTGAAAGGGGCGGGAGCGAGCAGTACTTC | CSVERGGSEQYF | TRBV29-1 | 12 | TRBD2 | TRBJ2-7 | .
TGTGCCAGCAGTTTTCAGCGGTCGGGGGAAAAACTGTTTTTT | CASSFQRSGEKLFF | TRBV12-3/TRBV12-4 | 14 | . | TRBJ1-4 | few
TGCAGCGTTGAAAGGGCAAGTGAGACCCAGTACTTC | CSVERASETQYF | TRBV29-1 | 12 | . | TRBJ2-5 | .
TGTGCCATCAGTACTAGCGGGAGTTCCGGTACAGATACGCAGTATTTT | CAISTSGSSGTDTQYF | TRBV10-3 | 16 | TRBD2 | TRBJ2-3 | few
TGTGCCAGCAGTTTAGCCGGCGGAGTAGCCAAAAACATTCAGTACTTC | CASSLAGGVAKNIQYF | TRBV27 | 16 | . | TRBJ2-4 | few
TGCAGTGCCCCTCGTGTGGCTAGCGGGAGTCGGGTCAATGAGCAGTTCTTC | CSAPRVASGSRVNEQFF | TRBV20-1 | 17 | TRBD2 | TRBJ2-1 | .
TGTGCCAGCAGTGGCGGGAGGCGGGCTTCCTACAATGAGCAGTTCTTC | CASSGGRRASYNEQFF | TRBV6-1 | 16 | TRBD2 | TRBJ2-1 | .
TGCGCCAGCAGCCTAGGACAGGTCTTGACCTCCTACAATGAGCAGTTCTTC | CASSLGQVLTSYNEQFF | TRBV5-1 | 17 | TRBD1 | TRBJ2-1 | few
TGTGCCACCAGTGACTCCAGACAGGAATGGCATGGCTACACCTTC | CATSDSRQEWHGYTF | TRBV24-1 | 15 | . | TRBJ1-2 | .
TGTGCCGCCACCGGGGCCCCTAGCGATGGCTACACCTTC | CAATGAPSDGYTF | TRBV10-3 | 13 | . | TRBJ1-2 | .
TGCAGTGCTAGGTTGACAGGGGTGGGGGGCAATCAGCCCCAGCATTTT | CSARLTGVGGNQPQHF | TRBV20-1 | 16 | TRBD1 | TRBJ1-5 | few
TGTGCCAGCAGCTCACCTAGCGGGGGCTTCACAGATACGCAGTATTTT | CASSSPSGGFTDTQYF | TRBV7-9 | 16 | TRBD2 | TRBJ2-3 | many
TGTGCCAGCAGCGTAGCCCCCAGGAGCGGGAGCGCAGATACGCAGTATTTT | CASSVAPRSGSADTQYF | TRBV9 | 17 | TRBD2 | TRBJ2-3 | many
TGTGCCAGCAGTTTACGGGGGTTTAGCAATCAGCCCCAGCATTTT | CASSLRGFSNQPQHF | TRBV28 | 15 | . | TRBJ1-5 | .
TGTGCCAGCAGCTTAGGACCTAGCGGCACAGATACGCAGTATTTT | CASSLGPSGTDTQYF | TRBV7-9 | 15 | . | TRBJ2-3 | few
TGTGCCAGCAGCGTAGGCCAAGATACGCAGTATTTT | CASSVGQDTQYF | TRBV9 | 12 | . | TRBJ2-3 | .
TGTGCCAGCAGTTACTTACCGACAGCAGCCTACGAGCAGTACTTC | CASSYLPTAAYEQYF | TRBV6-2/TRBV6-3 | 15 | . | TRBJ2-7 | .
TGTGCCAGCAGCCCTCGGGCTGTCGATTTAGTTGAGCAGTTCTTC | CASSPRAVDLVEQFF | TRBV7-2 | 15 | . | TRBJ2-1 | few
TGTGCCAGCAGTTTAGGTCTAGACCCAGATACGCAGTATTTT | CASSLGLDPDTQYF | TRBV12-3/TRBV12-4 | 14 | . | TRBJ2-3 | .
TGTGCCAGCAGCGCAGGACTAGCGGAGTACAATGAGCAGTTCTTC | CASSAGLAEYNEQFF | TRBV2 | 15 | TRBD2 | TRBJ2-1 | .
TGTGCCAGCAGCACAGGGTCCCTTAACTATGGCTACACCTTC | CASSTGSLNYGYTF | TRBV7-9 | 14 | . | TRBJ1-2 | .
TGTGCCAGCAGTTTAGCGCAGAGGGACACTGAAGCTTTCTTT | CASSLAQRDTEAFF | TRBV12-3/TRBV12-4 | 14 | . | TRBJ1-1 | many
TGTGCCAGCAGACTCGGGAGAGAGCAGTTCTTC | CASRLGREQFF | TRBV12-3/TRBV12-4 | 11 | . | TRBJ2-1 | .
TGCGCCAGCAGCTTGGATCCAGGGGACGCCATCGAGCAGTACTTC | CASSLDPGDAIEQYF | TRBV5-1 | 15 | . | TRBJ2-7 | .
TGCAGTGTACCACCGGGGACAGGGGGCTACGAGCAGTACTTC | CSVPPGTGGYEQYF | TRBV20-1 | 14 | TRBD1 | TRBJ2-7 | .
TGCAGTGCTAGAGACCCGCTCGGGGGCGGGGGCACTGAAGCTTTCTTT | CSARDPLGGGGTEAFF | TRBV20-1 | 16 | . | TRBJ1-1 | few
TGTGCCAGCAGGTGGGGCGAGGCCTCGACTGAAGCTTTCTTT | CASRWGEASTEAFF | TRBV12-3/TRBV12-4 | 14 | . | TRBJ1-1 | few
TGCGCCAGCAGCCTGGACAGGGCGGCCAAAAACATTCAGTACTTC | CASSLDRAAKNIQYF | TRBV4-3 | 15 | TRBD1 | TRBJ2-4 | .
TGTGCCAGCATAGGCGGGGGGGATGAGCAGTACTTC | CASIGGGDEQYF | TRBV2 | 12 | TRBD2 | TRBJ2-7 | .
TGTGCCAGCAGTTTACAGGACTACACCGGGGAGCTGTTTTTT | CASSLQDYTGELFF | TRBV12-3/TRBV12-4 | 14 | . | TRBJ2-2 | .
TGTGCCAGCAGTTTGGGCAGGGTGTACGAGCAGTACTTC | CASSLGRVYEQYF | TRBV12-3/TRBV12-4 | 13 | . | TRBJ2-7 | few
TGCAGTGCCACCACCGGGACAGATACGCAGTATTTT | CSATTGTDTQYF | TRBV20-1 | 12 | . | TRBJ2-3 | .
TGCGCCAGCACTTTACTAGTCACCGGGGAGCTGTTTTTT | CASTLLVTGELFF | TRBV10-2 | 13 | . | TRBJ2-2 | .
TGCAGCGTTGATTCGGGTGAGCAGTTCTTC | CSVDSGEQFF | TRBV29-1 | 10 | . | TRBJ2-1 | few
TGTGCCAGCAGTCTCCGGGGGGGTGTTTGGAATCAGCCCCAGCATTTT | CASSLRGGVWNQPQHF | TRBV12-3/TRBV12-4 | 16 | . | TRBJ1-5 | .
TGTGCCAGCTCGCGATTAACGGGACAGCCCTACAATGAGCAGTTCTTC | CASSRLTGQPYNEQFF | TRBV18 | 16 | TRBD1 | TRBJ2-1 | .
TGCAGCGTTGACTCCCGGGAGGGCCTATCTATTGATACGCAGTATTTT | CSVDSREGLSIDTQYF | TRBV29-1 | 16 | TRBD2 | TRBJ2-3 | .
TGTGCCACCAAACAGGGGAGTAGCGAGCAGTACTTC | CATKQGSSEQYF | TRBV7-6 | 12 | TRBD1 | TRBJ2-7 | .
TGTGCCAGCAGCCCCAGGACCTATAATTCACCCCTCCACTTT | CASSPRTYNSPLHF | TRBV5-6 | 14 | . | TRBJ1-6 | few